The 31 T cell receptor beta chains below come from one sample, sequenced in a study of cytomegalovirus exposure and HLA in healthy donors. PCR was performed using 60 Vbeta and 13 Jbeta primers. This table comes from immunoSEQ multiplex PCR, and its TCRdb copy is limited to in-frame clones, with some not included. This table holds under 200,000 clones, around 80% found once. The sequenced sample was PBMCs. The receptors were sampled from a woman aged 50 to 60 in good health and CMV-seropositive.

The chain uses TRBV30 and TRBJ2-2, with 8 bases matching TRBD2. The CDR3 runs 15 residues. With V trimmed by 0 bases and J by 0 bases, 0 bases remained unmatched. The germline V gene has CDR1 GTSNPN and CDR2 SVGIG (reference sequence). The CDR3 loop reads CAWSVLAANTGELFF. Written as DNA, the CDR3 is TGTGCCTGGAGTGTACTAGCGGCGAACACCGGGGAGCTGTTTTTT.

The gene calls are TRBV7-9 and TRBJ2-7; a possible D gene is TRBD1 (6 bases). This CDR3 region has 15 residues. Between the trimmed V and J ends, which lost 5 bases and 0 bases, there was a span of 14 bases. From germline, CDR1 is SEHNR and CDR2 FQNEAQ (reference sequence). DNA for the CDR3: TGTGCCAGCAGCGACCTGACAGGAAACTCCTACGAGCAGTACTTC. This translates into CASSDLTGNSYEQYF.

The rearrangement links TRBV5-8 to TRBJ2-3; 9 bases line up with TRBD2. The germline gives CDR1 SGHTS, CDR2 YDEGEE. Trimming cost V 9 bases and J 3 bases; bases outside gene matches: 8. The CDR3 consists of 14 residues. CDR3 nucleotides: TGTGCCATCCGTAGCGGGAGATTGACAGATACGCAGTATTTT. Amino acid sequence: CAIRSGRLTDTQYF.

The chain combines TRBV7-3 with TRBJ1-1, with D unresolved. The CDR3 covers 14 residues. The V and J ends lost 5 bases and 0 bases respectively, with 10 bases between them. The germline gives CDR1 SGHTA, CDR2 FQGTGA. CDR3 sequence (DNA): TGTGCCAGCAGCGTCGTACCAGTGAACACTGAAGCTTTCTTT. It specifies CASSVVPVNTEAFF.

This clone has a single count. The V call is TRBV15, the J call TRBJ1-2; 9 bases line up with TRBD1. Germline V gene sequence: CDR1 LNHNV, CDR2 YYDKDF (reference sequence). The CDR3 loop spans 17 amino acids. J lost 6 bases, V lost 0 bases, and 11 bases had no gene match. DNA of the CDR3: TGTGCCACCAGCAGAGATGATTTGGGGACAGGGATCGATGGCTACACCTTC. Translating gives CATSRDDLGTGIDGYTF.

The rearrangement links TRBV7-2 to TRBJ2-2, with 12 bases lining up with TRBD2. V shed 3 bases and J 4 bases; nucleotides not matched to a gene: 3. The CDR3 runs to 16 residues. Per the germline V gene, CDR1 is SGHTA and CDR2 is FQGNSA. The CDR3 region has the DNA TGTGCCAGCAGCTTTACTAGCGGGGGGACCACCGGGGAGCTGTTTTTT. Residues: CASSFTSGGTTGELFF.

CDR3 nucleotides: TGTGCCAGCAGCTCTTCCGGGGAGCTGTTTTTT. Its translation: CASSSSGELFF. The rearrangement joins TRBV7-6 to TRBJ2-2; unclear D gene. The CDR3 is 11 residues long. V was pared by 4 bases and J by 6 bases, with 3 bases between. From germline, CDR1 is SGHVS and CDR2 FNYEAQ. Together with reference TRBV7-6 and TRBJ2-2, the CDR3 gives the full variable domain: GAGVSQSPRYKVTKRGQDVALRCDPISGHVSLYWYRQALGQGPEFLTYFNYEAQQDKSGLPNDRFSAERPEGSISTLTIQRTEQRDSAMYRCASSSSGELFFGEGSRLTVL.

The chain carries TRBV28 and TRBJ1-2; D is perhaps TRBD1 (6 bases). Looked up from germline, CDR1 is MDHEN and CDR2 is SYDVKM. CDR3 length: 13 residues. Trimming cost V 6 bases and J 4 bases, with 12 bases left between them. CDR3 DNA sequence: TGTGCCAGCAGAACAGGGATAAGCTATGGCTACACCTTC. It specifies CASRTGISYGYTF.

This clone was observed a few times. A read error may produce the germline difference seen at one junction end. The chain carries TRBV7-9 and TRBJ1-2; 9 bases align to TRBD1. This CDR3 is 17 amino acids long. The germline gives CDR1 SEHNR, CDR2 FQNEAQ (reference sequence). The DNA for the CDR3 is TGTTCCAGCAGCTTAGATGTGGGACAGGGCCACAACTATGGCTACACCTTC. It codes for CSSSLDVGQGHNYGYTF.

The chain couples TRBV28 to TRBJ2-7; TRBD2 matches at 14 bases. The V and J ends lost 6 bases and 7 bases, in that order; junction bases with no gene match: 8. The CDR3 runs to 15 residues. Germline CDR1 is MDHEN and CDR2 is SYDVKM. The CDR3 nucleotides are TGTGCCAGCAGGTTGACTAGCGGGGGGGCGGGGGAGCAGTACTTC. It translates to CASRLTSGGAGEQYF.

There are a few counts of this clone. The chain links TRBV6-5 to TRBJ2-5, with 8 nucleotides matching TRBD2. Trimming took 2 bases from V and 6 from J; bases not matched to a gene: 8. Germline V gene lookup returns CDR1 MNHEY and CDR2 SVGAGI. The CDR3 is made up of 15 amino acids. The CDR3 coding sequence is TGTGCCAGCAGTTACCTCGGCGGCGGGGGGAAGACCCAGTACTTC. Translating it yields CASSYLGGGGKTQYF.

The chain uses TRBV13 and TRBJ1-1; D is unclear. V was cut by 3 bases and J by 0 bases, with 5 bases left in between. The CDR3 runs to 13 residues. Germline loops: CDR1 PRHDT, CDR2 FYEKMQ (reference sequence). Written as DNA, the CDR3 is TGTGCCAGCAGCTTCGACATGAACACTGAAGCTTTCTTT. It translates to CASSFDMNTEAFF.

The rearrangement links TRBV7-8 to TRBJ2-7; D might be TRBD2 (5 bases). Trimming left V 5 bases short and J 0 bases short, with 14 bases between. The CDR3 sequence is 15 residues long. Per germline, CDR1 SGHVS and CDR2 FQNEAQ. The CDR3 bases are TGTGCCAGCAGCCCAACTAGGCGGTCCTCCTACGAGCAGTACTTC. Residues: CASSPTRRSSYEQYF.

The chain is built from TRBV5-6 and TRBJ1-2, with D unresolved. This CDR3 comprises 12 residues. From germline, CDR1 is SGHDT and CDR2 YYEEEE. Between the trimmed V and J ends, which lost 4 bases and 7 bases, there was a span of 11 bases. The CDR3 coding sequence is TGTGCCAGCAGCATCCTACGTGGTGGCTACACCTTC. It codes for CASSILRGGYTF.

The chain carries TRBV7-9 and TRBJ1-2; 8 positions match TRBD1. Losses at the gene ends were 5 bases for V and 4 bases for J; bases not matched to a gene: 12. The CDR3 is 16 residues long. Germline V lookup: CDR1 SEHNR, CDR2 FQNEAQ (reference sequence). As DNA, the CDR3 is TGTGCCAGCAGCCCAAGCCGAACGACAGGGGCCTATGGCTACACCTTC. This codes for CASSPSRTTGAYGYTF.

This clone showed up just once. The DNA for the CDR3 is TGTGCCAGCAGCTCTGGGGGACTAGCGACTGCAGATACGCAGTATTTT. Translation gives CASSSGGLATADTQYF. This chain uses TRBV7-9 with TRBJ2-3; TRBD2 agrees at 10 bases. This CDR3 region has 16 residues. Unmatched junction bases numbered 8, after V lost 4 bases and J lost 4 bases. Germline V CDR1 and CDR2: SEHNR, FQNEAQ (reference sequence).

In its sample, this clone was seen a few times. The genes are TRBV18 and TRBJ2-1, with 8 bases aligning to TRBD1. Germline CDR1 is KGHSH and CDR2 is LQKENI. This CDR3 has 12 residues. J gave up 12 bases and V 6 bases, and 7 bases lay outside the gene matches. CDR3 loop: CASSKDRVTQFF. The CDR3 nucleotides are TGTGCCAGCTCCAAGGACAGGGTTACGCAGTTCTTC.

The V gene is TRBV12-5, the J gene TRBJ2-5, with TRBD1 matching over 8 bases. The CDR3 runs 17 residues. J gave up 0 bases and V 10 bases, and 16 bases lay outside the gene matches. CDR1 and CDR2 from the germline V gene are LGHNT and FRNRAP. The CDR3 nucleotides are TGTGCTATCCTAATCCTAGGGACAGGAGAGTACCAAGAGACCCAGTACTTC. Residues: CAILILGTGEYQETQYF.

The chain couples TRBV7-2 to TRBJ1-2; D ambiguous. Deletions cut 1 base from V and 0 bases from J, with 12 bases between. CDR3 size: 16 residues. Germline CDR1 SGHTA, CDR2 FQGNSA. Written as DNA, the CDR3 is TGTGCCAGCAGCTTAGTCGACTTTTTAGCTAACTATGGCTACACCTTC. Translating it yields CASSLVDFLANYGYTF.

The chain has TRBV10-1 and TRBJ1-1, with D possibly matching TRBD1 (6 bases). Germline loops: CDR1 WNHNN, CDR2 SYGVQD (reference sequence). This CDR3 spans 15 amino acids. V lost 0 bases and J lost 4, with 12 bases in between. CDR3 residues: CASSESAGVGTEAFF. In DNA form, the CDR3 reads TGCGCCAGCAGTGAGTCCGCAGGGGTAGGCACTGAAGCTTTCTTT.

This clone has more than one count but fewer than ten. This chain joins TRBV5-1 and TRBJ2-5; 13 bases match TRBD2. Unmatched junction bases numbered 11, after V lost 4 bases and J lost 5 bases. Germline CDR1 SGHRS, CDR2 YFSETQ. The CDR3 consists of 17 residues. The CDR3 DNA sequence: TGCGCCAGCAGCCCAGAGGGACTAGCGGGAAGGGGGGAGACCCAGTACTTC. Amino acid sequence: CASSPEGLAGRGETQYF.

The genes are TRBV9 and TRBJ1-6; D uncertain. CDR1 and CDR2 (germline): SGDLS, YYNGEE. This CDR3 spans 14 amino acids. Deletions cut 0 bases from V and 5 bases from J, with 6 bases between. CDR3 bases: TGTGCCAGCAGCGTAGCACAGAATAATTCACCCCTCCACTTT. Encoded protein: CASSVAQNNSPLHF.

Comment on this clone: Its ends do not fully match the called genes, so a read error is possible. This sequence joins TRBV2 and TRBJ1-4; possible D gene TRBD1, 5 bases. Germline CDR1 and CDR2: SNHLY and FYNNEI. This CDR3 contains 14 residues. The CDR3 protein is CASRPGLPYEKLFF. CDR3 sequence (DNA): TGTGCCAGCAGGCCGGGACTGCCCTATGAGAAACTGTTTTTT.

This clone was seen a few times. The chain links TRBV11-3 to TRBJ2-7, with 10 bases identical to TRBD2. The germline V gene has CDR1 SGHNT and CDR2 YENEEA. This CDR3 contains 14 residues. J was trimmed by 5 bases and V by 5 bases; bases with no gene match: 6. CDR3 region: CASSRAGGPHEQYF. CDR3 sequence (DNA): TGTGCCAGCAGCCGAGCGGGAGGGCCTCACGAGCAGTACTTC.

The genes are TRBV29-1 and TRBJ2-7; 7 positions match TRBD1. This CDR3 comprises 13 residues. J lost 4 bases, V lost 6 bases, and 9 bases had no gene match. CDR1 and CDR2 (germline): SQVTM, ANQGSEA. Here the CDR3 reads CSVYETGTYEQYF. CDR3 nucleotides: TGCAGCGTATACGAGACAGGGACGTACGAGCAGTACTTC.

About this clone: A read error may account for a junction end that differs from germline. J is TRBJ1-1 and V is TRBV7-9, with TRBD1 identical over 8 bases. This CDR3 has 13 residues. Germline-derived CDR1 and CDR2 are SEHNR and FQNEAQ (reference sequence). The CDR3 spells CASSQDRGSEAFF. DNA of the CDR3: TGCGCCAGCAGCCAAGACAGGGGTTCTGAAGCTTTCTTT.

The chain combines TRBV10-3 with TRBJ2-5; 8 bases align to TRBD2. The J call may be wrong; the DNA end is better matched by TRBJ2-7. Germline V CDR1 and CDR2: ENHRY, SYGVKD. The CDR3 covers 13 residues. The chain's CDR3 is CAVGGVGSYEQYF. CDR3 DNA sequence: TGTGCCGTCGGGGGGGTGGGGTCCTACGAGCAGTACTTC.

The J gene is TRBJ2-1, the V gene TRBV6-6, with TRBD1 matching 12 bases. Germline values: CDR1 MNHNY, CDR2 SVGAGI (reference sequence). Unmatched junction bases numbered 6, after V lost 5 bases and J lost 7 bases. CDR3 length equals 15 residues. CDR3 sequence reads: CASSDRDRGPNEQFF. Written as DNA, the CDR3 is TGTGCCAGCAGTGACCGGGACAGGGGGCCAAATGAGCAGTTCTTC.

V gene TRBV7-9 combines with J gene TRBJ2-2, with 9 bases matching TRBD1. Germline V gene sequence: CDR1 SEHNR, CDR2 FQNEAQ (reference sequence). V shed 9 bases and J 5 bases; nucleotides not matched to a gene: 7. The CDR3 is 14 amino acids. CDR3 DNA: TGTGCCAGTGGGGGACAGGGACGAACCGGGGAGCTGTTTTTT. Translated: CASGGQGRTGELFF. The complete variable domain, with remaining parts taken from reference TRBV7-9 and TRBJ2-2, reads DTGVSQNPRHKITKRGQNVTFRCDPISEHNRLYWYRQTLGQGPEFLTYFQNEAQLEKSRLLSDRFSAERPKGSFSTLEIQRTEQGDSAMYLCASGGQGRTGELFFGEGSRLTVL.

This chain connects TRBV11-3 to TRBJ1-2; D is perhaps TRBD1 (6 bases). This CDR3 has 19 residues. Germline CDR1 and CDR2: SGHNT and YENEEA. V lost 2 bases and J 6 bases, leaving 28 bases between the germline ends. The DNA for the CDR3 is TGTGCCAGCAGCTTATACGGGTCCGACAGGTCTCCCTCCTGGGATGGCTACACCTTC. Encoded protein: CASSLYGSDRSPSWDGYTF. Based on the CDR3 plus reference TRBV11-3 and TRBJ1-2, the full variable domain is EAGVVQSPRYKIIEKKQPVAFWCNPISGHNTLYWYLQNLGQGPELLIRYENEEAVDDSQLPKDRFSAERLKGVDSTLKIQPAELGDSAVYLCASSLYGSDRSPSWDGYTFGSGTRLTVV.

A few counts support this clone. The CDR3 is CASSPKGAGLREAFF. The CDR3 DNA follows: TGTGCCAGCAGCCCAAAGGGGGCGGGGCTGCGGGAAGCTTTCTTT. The chain employs TRBV5-4 and TRBJ1-1; TRBD1 matches at 7 bases. Trimming cost V 4 bases and J 8 bases; bases outside gene matches: 14. CDR1 and CDR2 (germline): SGHNT, YYREEE (reference sequence). The CDR3 runs to 15 residues.